This entry concerns a single TCR beta chain. The source of the sample is a study of T cell changes during pregnancy in multiple sclerosis. Sequencing used immunoSEQ multiplex PCR; TCRdb keeps in-frame clones, though not all of them. The data contain 55,000 to 65,000 clones, 94% of them singletons. Germline CDR1 is KGHSH and CDR2 is LQKENI. CDR3 length: 16 amino acids. Losses at the gene ends were 0 bases for V and 7 bases for J; bases not matched to a gene: 1. This sample comprised CD8+ T cells from peripheral blood mononuclear cells, obtained in the third trimester of pregnancy. The clonotype was recovered from a female donor with multiple sclerosis, enrolled in a pregnancy study. J is TRBJ2-4 and V is TRBV18, with 15 positions matching TRBD2. The CDR3 bases are TGTGCCAGCTCACCACCGGGACTAGCGGGAGGTAACATTCAGTACTTC. It specifies CASSPPGLAGGNIQYF.